This TCR beta chain was retrieved from a study of CD8+CD57+ T cells in acquired aplastic anemia. CDR1 and CDR2 (germline): DFQATT, SNEGSKA (reference sequence). The length of the CDR3 is 13 residues. V lost 0 bases and J 7 bases, leaving 7 bases between the germline ends. Template material for TCR beta VDJ and CDR3 profiling consisted of genomic DNA. Via MiXCR, TCRdb re-called the reads, giving one row per CDR3 protein. The table has roughly 190,000 distinct CDR3 sequences, nearly 50% seen once. The patients chosen for sequencing had shown expansion of CD8+CD57+ cells (detected by flow cytometry). Patients were therapy-naive when their blood was sampled.

The chain couples TRBV20-1 to TRBJ1-6; the D is unclear. This TCR came from a human donor with aplastic anemia. Sequencing was carried out using sorted CD4+, CD8+, or CD8+CD57+ T cells (not recorded which) from PBMCs. CDR3 in amino acids: CSAREQSNSPLHF. CDR3 nucleotides: TGCAGTGCTAGAGAACAGTCGAATTCACCCCTCCACTTT.